This TCR beta chain was profiled in a study of blood T cell repertoires in COVID-19. Study-wide context: The origin of the acute and convalescent COVID-19 samples was the United States, Italy and Spain. Sample material is recorded as cDNA or gDNA derived from T cells, B-cell-depleted T cells, or PBMCs.

V lost 1 base and J lost 3; bases outside the gene matches: 4. There are 15 residues in the CDR3. Germline assignment: CDR1 SEHNR and CDR2 FQNEAQ (reference sequence). In the original workflow: Amplification of reference gene primers was used by the study to estimate nucleated cell counts. Assay: immunoSEQ multiplex PCR; the TCRdb copy retains only in-frame clones and omits some. V and J calls and clone size come straight from that table; D and trimming were deduced from the DNA. Of nearly 15,000 clones listed, roughly nine tenths are singletons. The V call is TRBV7-9, the J call TRBJ2-7; 9 bases are shared with TRBD1. The sequencing sample was made of peripheral blood. This sequence originates from a human donor in a cohort sampled during active COVID-19. For the CDR3, the DNA is TGTGCCAGCAGCTTAGTGACAGGGGGGCTCTACGAGCAGTACTTC. This gives the protein CASSLVTGGLYEQYF.